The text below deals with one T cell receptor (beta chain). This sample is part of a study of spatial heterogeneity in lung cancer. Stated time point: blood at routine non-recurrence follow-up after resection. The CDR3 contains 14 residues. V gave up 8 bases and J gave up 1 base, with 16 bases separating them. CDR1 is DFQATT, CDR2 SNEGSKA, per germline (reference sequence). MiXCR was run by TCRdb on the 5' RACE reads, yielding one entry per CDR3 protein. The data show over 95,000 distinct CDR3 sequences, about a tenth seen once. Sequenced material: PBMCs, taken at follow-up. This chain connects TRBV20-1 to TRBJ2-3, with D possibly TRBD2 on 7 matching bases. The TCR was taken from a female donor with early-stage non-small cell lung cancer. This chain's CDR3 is CSTEGGGRTDTQYF. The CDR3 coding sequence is TGCAGTACCGAGGGGGGGGGCCGCACAGATACGCAGTATTTT.